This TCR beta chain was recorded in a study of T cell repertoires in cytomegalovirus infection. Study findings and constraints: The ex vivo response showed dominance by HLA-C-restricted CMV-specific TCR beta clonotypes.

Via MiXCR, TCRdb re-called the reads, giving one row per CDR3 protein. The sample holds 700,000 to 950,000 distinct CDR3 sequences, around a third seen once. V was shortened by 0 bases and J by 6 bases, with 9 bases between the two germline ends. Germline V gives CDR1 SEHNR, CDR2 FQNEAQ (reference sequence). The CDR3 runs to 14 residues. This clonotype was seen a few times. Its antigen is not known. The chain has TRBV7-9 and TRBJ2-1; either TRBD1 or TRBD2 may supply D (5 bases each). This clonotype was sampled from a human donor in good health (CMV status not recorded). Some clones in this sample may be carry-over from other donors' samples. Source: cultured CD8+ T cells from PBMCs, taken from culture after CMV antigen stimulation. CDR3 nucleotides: TGTGCCAGCAGCTTAGCTGGGACCTTCAATGAGCAGTTCTTC. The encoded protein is CASSLAGTFNEQFF.